Below, 28 T cell receptor beta chains from the same sample are listed, as sequenced in a study of OX40 agonist ivuxolimab in advanced cancers. Sequencing used immunoSEQ multiplex PCR; TCRdb keeps in-frame clones, though not all of them. The top ten hold around 0.4% of the sample, which has just under 75,000 clones, 92% seen once. The sample was CD4+ or CD8+ T cells sorted from blood, taken in a trial of the OX40 agonist ivuxolimab. These receptors were collected from an adult with an advanced solid tumor such as melanoma, head and neck, liver or kidney cancer.

This clone was observed a single time. V usage is TRBV4-1 and J usage is TRBJ1-2; TRBD1 aligns across 11 bases. Germline CDR1 reads MGHRA; CDR2 reads YSYEKL. The CDR3 has 15 amino acids. Unmatched junction bases numbered 3, after V lost 2 bases and J lost 4 bases. The CDR3 DNA reads as TGCGCCAGCAGCCAAACCGGGACAGGGGGCTATGGCTACACCTTC. Translating it yields CASSQTGTGGYGYTF.

This clone was detected only once. J is TRBJ2-7 and V is TRBV7-2, with D unclear. V was pared by 1 base and J by 5 bases, with 12 bases between. Germline assignment: CDR1 SGHTA and CDR2 FQGNSA. The CDR3 length is 14 residues. The CDR3 nucleotides read TGTGCCAGCAGCTTAGTGTACGGTAGCCACGAGCAGTACTTC. This codes for CASSLVYGSHEQYF.

A note on this clone: Sequence at one end of the junction differs from germline and may be a read error. The chain links TRBV6-1 to TRBJ2-4; D gene uncertain. Germline lookup yields CDR1 MNHNS and CDR2 SASEGT. The CDR3 has 17 amino acids. The CDR3 loop is CASSDVSFDRARNIQYF. The CDR3 DNA reads as TGTGCCAGCAGTGACGTTTCCTTCGATAGAGCCAGAAACATTCAGTACTTC.

The V gene is TRBV12-5, the J gene TRBJ1-2; TRBD1 matches at 8 bases. J was trimmed by 7 bases and V by 3 bases; bases with no gene match: 4. The CDR3 covers 13 residues. The germline V gene encodes CDR1 LGHNT and CDR2 FRNRAP. The CDR3 loop reads CASGLAGTGGYTF. Written as DNA, the CDR3 is TGTGCTAGTGGTTTAGCCGGGACAGGTGGCTACACCTTC.

This clone was seen a single time. The J gene is TRBJ1-3, the V gene TRBV19; TRBD1 is a possible D gene (5 bases). The germline V gene has CDR1 LNHDA and CDR2 SQIVND (reference sequence). V gave up 3 bases and J gave up 5 bases, with 14 bases separating them. The CDR3 is 15 residues long. Here the CDR3 reads CASSMQGLIRNTIYF. CDR3 nucleotide sequence: TGTGCCAGTAGTATGCAGGGATTGATTAGAAACACCATATATTTT.

This sequence joins TRBV10-3 and TRBJ1-1; D might be TRBD1 (6 bases). The CDR3 length is 14 residues. With 1 base removed from V and 3 bases from J, the gap between germline ends came to 9 bases. The germline V gene has CDR1 ENHRY and CDR2 SYGVKD. CDR3 region: CAISEYRAHTEAFF. CDR3 DNA sequence: TGTGCCATCAGTGAGTACAGGGCTCACACTGAAGCTTTCTTT.

This chain joins TRBV7-2 and TRBJ2-2; a possible D gene is TRBD2 (6 bases). The CDR3 loop spans 14 amino acids. The V gene lost 5 bases and the J gene lost 3 bases, with 10 bases spanning the gap. Germline V gene data show CDR1 as SGHTA and CDR2 as FQGNSA. For the CDR3, the DNA is TGTGCCAGCAGCCCGGACTATGACACCGGGGAGCTGTTTTTT. It yields the protein CASSPDYDTGELFF. The whole variable domain, filled in from reference TRBV7-2 and TRBJ2-2, reads GAGVSQSPSNKVTEKGKDVELRCDPISGHTALYWYRQSLGQGLEFLIYFQGNSAPDKSGLPSDRFSAERTGGSVSTLTIQRTQQEDSAVYLCASSPDYDTGELFFGEGSRLTVL.

The rearrangement links TRBV6-1 to TRBJ2-5, with a weak D call TRBD2 (5 bases). The CDR3 runs 15 residues. Germline lookup yields CDR1 MNHNS and CDR2 SASEGT. V lost 3 bases to trimming and J lost 2 bases, with 13 bases between them. The CDR3 bases are TGTGCCAGCAGTGATATCGGGGTTGGGCAAGAGACCCAGTACTTC. This sequence encodes CASSDIGVGQETQYF.

This chain joins TRBV27 and TRBJ2-3; TRBD1 agrees at 11 bases. The V gene end was trimmed by 2 bases and the J gene end by 4 bases; junction bases not matched to a gene: 2. CDR3 length equals 15 residues. The germline V gene encodes CDR1 MNHEY and CDR2 SMNVEV (reference sequence). CDR3 in DNA: TGTGCCAGCAGTTTAGGACAGGGGGCCGCAGATACGCAGTATTTT. Protein product: CASSLGQGAADTQYF.

The rearrangement links TRBV27 to TRBJ2-1; 7 bases fit TRBD1. The V segment lost 2 bases and the J segment 6 bases; nucleotides outside the gene matches: 7. The CDR3 is 15 amino acids. Germline CDR1 and CDR2: MNHEY and SMNVEV (reference sequence). The DNA of the CDR3 is TGTGCCAGCAGTTTAGCCGCGACAGGGACCAATGAGCAGTTCTTC. Translating gives CASSLAATGTNEQFF.

V and J are TRBV7-6 and TRBJ2-2; 7 bases fit TRBD2. V shed 8 bases and J 7 bases; nucleotides not matched to a gene: 13. This CDR3 contains 15 residues. CDR1 is SGHVS and CDR2 is FNYEAQ in the germline V gene. The CDR3: CASGREGFFGGELFF. As DNA, the CDR3 is TGTGCCAGCGGCAGGGAGGGGTTTTTTGGCGGGGAGCTGTTTTTT.

This clone is a singleton in its sample. V is TRBV5-4 and J is TRBJ2-3, with TRBD1 matching over 7 bases. This CDR3 spans 16 amino acids. CDR1 and CDR2 from the germline V gene are SGHNT and YYREEE (reference sequence). Trimming took 2 bases from V and 0 from J; bases not matched to a gene: 6. CDR3 sequence: CASSLNRGSSTDTQYF. DNA for the CDR3: TGTGCCAGCAGCTTAAACAGGGGTTCTAGCACAGATACGCAGTATTTT.

This chain links TRBV6-1 with TRBJ2-7; TRBD1 agrees at 8 bases. CDR1 is MNHNS, CDR2 SASEGT, per germline. This CDR3 has 16 amino acids. After removal of 4 bases from V and 2 bases from J, the junction contained 10 bases not matched to a gene. CDR3 sequence: CASSARQGSVPYEQYF. CDR3 in DNA: TGTGCCAGCAGTGCCCGACAGGGGTCGGTTCCCTACGAGCAGTACTTC.

This clone was counted once. This chain uses TRBV30 with TRBJ2-2; D gene unclear. This CDR3 spans 11 amino acids. Germline V gene sequence: CDR1 GTSNPN, CDR2 SVGIG (reference sequence). V lost 8 bases and J lost 5, with 9 bases in between. DNA for the CDR3: TGTGCCAGACGATTAACCGGGGAGCTGTTTTTT. It specifies CARRLTGELFF. The full variable domain, rest sourced from reference TRBV30 and TRBJ2-2, is SQTIHQWPATLVQPVGSPLSLECTVEGTSNPNLYWYRQAAGRGLQLLFYSVGIGQISSEVPQNLSASRPQDRQFILSSKKLLLSDSGFYLCARRLTGELFFGEGSRLTVL.

The rearrangement uses TRBV7-6 and TRBJ2-1; 7 positions match TRBD1. This CDR3 is built from 16 residues. Germline loops: CDR1 SGHVS, CDR2 FNYEAQ. The J segment lost 4 bases and the V segment lost 2 bases, leaving 8 bases of the junction unmatched. Here the CDR3 DNA reads TGTGCCAGCAGCTTAATAGTGGGGACAGCATACAATGAGCAGTTCTTC. This translates into CASSLIVGTAYNEQFF.

The chain uses TRBV7-2 and TRBJ2-7, with TRBD2 matching 10 bases. With V trimmed by 1 base and J by 6 bases, 3 bases remained unmatched. The germline CDR1 and CDR2 sequences are SGHTA and FQGNSA. The CDR3 loop spans 14 amino acids. CDR3 sequence: CASSLGVAGGEQYF. Written as DNA, the CDR3 is TGTGCCAGCAGCTTAGGGGTAGCGGGAGGCGAGCAGTACTTC. The full variable domain, its missing parts supplied by reference TRBV7-2 and TRBJ2-7, is GAGVSQSPSNKVTEKGKDVELRCDPISGHTALYWYRQSLGQGLEFLIYFQGNSAPDKSGLPSDRFSAERTGGSVSTLTIQRTQQEDSAVYLCASSLGVAGGEQYFGPGTRLTVT.

This chain joins TRBV4-2 and TRBJ2-7; TRBD2 matches at 16 bases. The CDR3 has 19 amino acids. The V gene's germline CDR1 is LGHNA and CDR2 YNFKEQ. With 3 bases clipped from V and 0 bases from J, the junction kept 8 bases outside the gene matches. The DNA for the CDR3 is TGTGCCAGCAGCCAGCAGGGACTAGCGGGAGGGCCGAGCTCCTACGAGCAGTACTTC. Its protein product is CASSQQGLAGGPSSYEQYF.

The rearrangement uses TRBV5-1 and TRBJ1-1, with D hard to call. Trimming took 5 bases from V and 4 from J, leaving 9 bases between them. The CDR3 contains 12 residues. The germline CDR1 and CDR2 sequences are SGHRS and YFSETQ. The CDR3 nucleotides are TGCGCCAGCAGATACGACATCACTGAAGCTTTCTTT. This encodes CASRYDITEAFF.

The V gene is TRBV18, the J gene TRBJ1-3; a weak D match, TRBD1 (5 bases). The CDR3 has 16 amino acids. V gave up 4 bases and J gave up 0 bases, with 13 bases separating them. CDR1 is KGHSH, CDR2 LQKENI, per germline. CDR3 coding DNA: TGTGCCAGCTCACAAGCCAGGGTCGACTCTGGAAACACCATATATTTT. Protein sequence: CASSQARVDSGNTIYF.

This chain connects TRBV5-4 to TRBJ2-2; 8 bases agree with TRBD1. V shed 4 bases and J 1 base; nucleotides not matched to a gene: 3. This CDR3 region has 15 residues. Per germline, CDR1 SGHNT and CDR2 YYREEE (reference sequence). CDR3 protein: CASSRQGKNTGELFF. The DNA of the CDR3 is TGTGCCAGCAGCCGACAGGGGAAGAACACCGGGGAGCTGTTTTTT.

This chain joins TRBV9 and TRBJ1-3, with 8 bases identical to TRBD1. CDR1 is SGDLS and CDR2 is YYNGEE in the germline V gene. The CDR3 consists of 17 residues. Trimming at V came to 0 bases and at J to 4 bases, leaving 9 bases not matched to a gene. Here the CDR3 DNA reads TGTGCCAGCAGCGTAGCGGCAGGGGGCTTAGGAGGAAACACCATATATTTT. It yields the protein CASSVAAGGLGGNTIYF.

The chain carries TRBV11-3 and TRBJ2-1, with TRBD2 matching 13 bases. With V trimmed by 7 bases and J by 13 bases, 7 bases remained unmatched. Germline lookup yields CDR1 SGHNT and CDR2 YENEEA. This CDR3 is built from 13 residues. The CDR3 region has the DNA TGTGCCAGCACCCGGACTAGCGGGAGAGGACAGTTCTTC. Amino acids: CASTRTSGRGQFF.

The chain is built from TRBV7-7 and TRBJ2-2; D is possibly TRBD2 (6 bases). This CDR3 spans 18 amino acids. CDR1 and CDR2 (germline): SSHAT, FNYEAQ (reference sequence). The V gene lost 3 bases and the J gene lost 0 bases, with 17 bases spanning the gap. The CDR3 sequence: CASSLVPIADANTGELFF. The CDR3, as DNA: TGTGCCAGCAGCTTGGTTCCGATAGCGGATGCGAACACCGGGGAGCTGTTTTTT. Supplemented by reference TRBV7-7 and TRBJ2-2, the full variable domain reads GAGVSQSPRYKVTKRGQDVTLRCDPISSHATLYWYQQALGQGPEFLTYFNYEAQPDKSGLPSDRFSAERPEGSISTLTIQRTEQRDSAMYRCASSLVPIADANTGELFFGEGSRLTVL.

Of note for this clone: Other DNA sequences from this sample encode an identical CDR3 as well. This chain uses TRBV5-1 with TRBJ1-5; 8 bases are a match to TRBD1. The CDR3 contains 14 residues. CDR1 SGHRS and CDR2 YFSETQ come from the germline V gene. The trim removed 2 bases at V and 4 bases at J, leaving 2 bases unmatched. The CDR3, as DNA: TGCGCCAGCAGCTTCGGGACAGGTAATCAGCCCCAGCATTTT. Translating gives CASSFGTGNQPQHF.

The chain couples TRBV5-1 to TRBJ2-7, with TRBD2 identical over 7 bases. CDR1 is SGHRS and CDR2 is YFSETQ in the germline V gene. V gave up 6 bases and J gave up 0 bases; unmatched junction bases: 9. CDR3 length: 15 residues. CDR3: CASTPSSGRSYEQYF. In DNA, the CDR3 is TGCGCCAGCACTCCCTCTAGCGGTCGCTCCTACGAGCAGTACTTC.

The CDR3 reads CASGGSGSPDTQYF. CDR3 DNA sequence: TGCGCCAGCGGCGGTAGCGGGAGTCCAGATACGCAGTATTTT. The chain combines TRBV10-2 with TRBJ2-3; TRBD2 matches 9 bases. With V trimmed by 8 bases and J by 4 bases, 7 bases remained unmatched. Germline loops: CDR1 WSHSY, CDR2 SAAADI. This CDR3 contains 14 residues.

The rearrangement uses TRBV5-4 and TRBJ2-2; D not certain. With 1 base removed from V and 0 bases from J, the gap between germline ends came to 7 bases. This CDR3 has 15 residues. The germline V gene has CDR1 SGHNT and CDR2 YYREEE (reference sequence). The CDR3 nucleotides read TGTGCCAGCAGCTTGTTCCGCCCGAACACCGGGGAGCTGTTTTTT. Encoded protein: CASSLFRPNTGELFF.

The chain carries TRBV7-2 and TRBJ2-7; no clear D gene. CDR3 length: 14 residues. The V end lost 6 bases, the J end lost 7 bases, and 19 bases lay between the germline ends. Germline V lookup: CDR1 SGHTA, CDR2 FQGNSA. For the CDR3, the DNA is TGTGCCAGCAGTCCACTCGGGTCCTTGAGGGAGCAGTACTTC. This encodes CASSPLGSLREQYF.